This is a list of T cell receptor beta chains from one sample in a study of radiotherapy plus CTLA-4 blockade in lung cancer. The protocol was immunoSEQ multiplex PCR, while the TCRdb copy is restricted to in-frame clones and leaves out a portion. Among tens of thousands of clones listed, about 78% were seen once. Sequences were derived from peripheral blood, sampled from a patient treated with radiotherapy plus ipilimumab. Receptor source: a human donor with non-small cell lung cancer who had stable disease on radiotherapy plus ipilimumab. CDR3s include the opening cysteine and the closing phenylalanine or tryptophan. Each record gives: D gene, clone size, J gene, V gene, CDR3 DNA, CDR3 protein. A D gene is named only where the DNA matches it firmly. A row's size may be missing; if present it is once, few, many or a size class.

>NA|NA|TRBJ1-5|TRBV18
TGTGCCAGCTCACCAACCGGGACACCTAATCAGCCCCAGCATTTT
CASSPTGTPNQPQHF
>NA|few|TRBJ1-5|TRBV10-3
TGTGCCATCAGTGTCGACGCAAATCAGCCCCAGCATTTT
CAISVDANQPQHF
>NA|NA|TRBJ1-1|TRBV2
TGTGCCAGCAGTGTCGCCAATTGGGGTACTGAAGCTTTCTTT
CASSVANWGTEAFF
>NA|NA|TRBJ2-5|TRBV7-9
TGTGCCAGCAGCGCCTCGGGATCCGGTCCCCAAGAGACCCAGTACTTC
CASSASGSGPQETQYF
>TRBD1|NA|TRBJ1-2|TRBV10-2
TGCGCCAGCCAGGGCAGGGGGTATGGCTACACCTTC
CASQGRGYGYTF
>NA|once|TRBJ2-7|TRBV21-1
TGTGCCAGCGCCCAAGTCGGACTAGCGTCCCCTAGATTGTGCGATAACGAGCAGTACTTC
CASAQVGLASPRLCDNEQYF
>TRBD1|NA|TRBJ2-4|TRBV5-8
TGTGCCAGCAGCTTGGGGGACAGAGTAACCAAAAACATTCAGTACTTC
CASSLGDRVTKNIQYF
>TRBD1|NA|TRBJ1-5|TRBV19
TGTGCCAGTAGTATTGACAGGGGGGGGCAGCCCCAGCATTTT
CASSIDRGGQPQHF
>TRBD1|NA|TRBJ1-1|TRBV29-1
TGCAGCGTTGGACAGGGGGCGGGAGACACTGAAGCTTTCTTT
CSVGQGAGDTEAFF
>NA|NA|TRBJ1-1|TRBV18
TGTGCCAGCTCACCAGTCCCCCAGAACACTGAAGCTTTCTTT
CASSPVPQNTEAFF
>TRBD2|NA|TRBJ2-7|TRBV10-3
TGTGCCATCAGTGAGTCGAGCCGAGCGGGGGGCTACGAGCAGTACTTC
CAISESSRAGGYEQYF
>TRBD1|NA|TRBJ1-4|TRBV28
TGTGCCAGCAGTCCTCGCCCGGACAGGGTTGGTGAAAAACTGTTTTTT
CASSPRPDRVGEKLFF
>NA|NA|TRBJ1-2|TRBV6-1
TGTGCCAGCTCCCAGGACACGGCCTACACCTTC
CASSQDTAYTF
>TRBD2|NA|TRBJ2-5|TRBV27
TGTGCCAGCAGTGGACTAGCGGGGGGCCTATTTGAGACCCAGTACTTC
CASSGLAGGLFETQYF
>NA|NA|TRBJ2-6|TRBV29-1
TGCAGCGTTGACCATCCCTCTGGGGCCAACGTCCTGACTTTC
CSVDHPSGANVLTF
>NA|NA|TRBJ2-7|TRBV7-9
TGTGCCAGCAGCTTGGGCTGGGGGGTCTACGAGCAGTACTTC
CASSLGWGVYEQYF
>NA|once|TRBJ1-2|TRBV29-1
TGCAGCGTTGGAAGCGTCCAACCTAACTATGGCTACACCTTC
CSVGSVQPNYGYTF
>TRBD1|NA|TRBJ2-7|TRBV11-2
TGTGCCAGCAGCTTACCCGGGACAGGGGGCTCCTACGAGCAGTACTTC
CASSLPGTGGSYEQYF
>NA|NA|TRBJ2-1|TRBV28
TGTGCCAGCACTGATCTCAATGAGCAGTTCTTC
CASTDLNEQFF
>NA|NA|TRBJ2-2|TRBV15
TGTGCCACCAGCAGGATGGGCACCGGGGAGCTGTTTTTT
CATSRMGTGELFF
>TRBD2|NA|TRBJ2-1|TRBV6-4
TGTGCCAGCAGTACCGCGGGGACTAGTCAGTTCTTC
CASSTAGTSQFF
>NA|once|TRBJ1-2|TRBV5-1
TGCGCCAGCAGCTTGAGTGAGGGGACAAGACTAAACCCTTCGAACTATGGCTACACCTTC
CASSLSEGTRLNPSNYGYTF
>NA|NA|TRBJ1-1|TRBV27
TGTGCCAGCAGAGGTCATGGGGTCATGAACACTGAAGCTTTCTTT
CASRGHGVMNTEAFF
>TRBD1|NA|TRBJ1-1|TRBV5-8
TGTGCCAGCAGCCTAACTTGGACAGGGGTGGACACTGAAGCTTTCTTT
CASSLTWTGVDTEAFF